This TCR beta chain was found in a study of blood T cell repertoires in COVID-19. Overall study: Samples came from the United States, Italy and Spain, spanning acute and convalescent COVID-19. T cells, B-cell-depleted T cells, or PBMCs supplied cDNA or gDNA.

The V end lost 0 bases, the J end lost 6 bases, and 9 bases lay between the germline ends. The germline V gene encodes CDR1 SGHRS and CDR2 YFSETQ. The CDR3 runs 14 residues. As handled by the study authors: Estimation of nucleated cell counts was performed using reference gene primer amplification. Data came from immunoSEQ multiplex PCR; TCRdb stores just in-frame clones and leaves some out. Clonal size and the V and J genes are those of that table, whereas D and trimming came from the DNA. In the table there are 140,000 to 150,000 clones, over 80% of which are singletons. A single count supports this clone.

The receptor comes from an older man with acute or convalescent COVID-19. Sequenced material: peripheral blood. V usage is TRBV5-1 and J usage is TRBJ2-2, with a possible D match to TRBD2 (5 bases). The CDR3 DNA follows: TGCGCCAGCAGCTTGGTGGGAGATGCCGGGGAGCTGTTTTTT. Encoded protein: CASSLVGDAGELFF.